Each of the 10 T cell receptor beta chains below was sequenced from the same sample in a study of shared clonotypes between healthy human individuals. Only CD45RO-negative cells positively selected for CCR7 counted as naive CD8 cells, so terminally differentiated effector memory CD45RA+ cells were excluded. Data came from immunoSEQ multiplex PCR; TCRdb stores just in-frame clones and leaves some out. Of about 1.9 million clones listed, just under 95% were seen once; the top ten hold less than 2%. The source material was naive CD8+ T cells from PBMCs. The receptor set was obtained from a man aged 18 to 35 in good health. Some clones in this sample may be carry-over from other donors' samples.

In its sample, this clone was seen once. The J gene is TRBJ2-2, the V gene TRBV5-4; 7 positions match TRBD1. Germline assignment: CDR1 SGHNT and CDR2 YYREEE (reference sequence). There are 13 residues in the CDR3. Trimming at V came to 3 bases and at J to 6 bases, leaving 2 bases not matched to a gene. The CDR3 sequence: CASSWDRPGELFF. CDR3 coding DNA: TGTGCCAGCAGCTGGGACAGACCCGGGGAGCTGTTTTTT.

This chain links TRBV5-1 with TRBJ1-1; the match to TRBD1 covers 8 bases. V trimming: 3 bases; J trimming: 10 bases; junction bases outside the gene matches: 8. The CDR3 spans 13 residues. Germline assignment: CDR1 SGHRS and CDR2 YFSETQ. As DNA, the CDR3 is TGCGCCAGCAGCTCCGGACAGGGATCGCGAGCTTTCTTT. Translation gives CASSSGQGSRAFF.

The V gene is TRBV7-6, the J gene TRBJ1-1; the D is unclear. V was clipped by 1 base and J by 4 bases, with 13 bases between them. The CDR3 loop spans 15 amino acids. Germline lookup yields CDR1 SGHVS and CDR2 FNYEAQ. In DNA form, the CDR3 reads TGTGCCAGCAGCTTAGTCGGGGAGCGGGTCACTGAAGCTTTCTTT. This sequence encodes CASSLVGERVTEAFF.

The rearrangement joins TRBV27 to TRBJ1-5; TRBD1 matches 7 bases. V dropped 4 bases and J dropped 0; count of bases not matched to a gene: 12. Germline loops: CDR1 MNHEY, CDR2 SMNVEV (reference sequence). The CDR3 spans 18 residues. The CDR3 spells CASSSGQAGLYSNQPQHF. CDR3 DNA: TGTGCCAGCAGTTCCGGACAGGCCGGCCTTTATAGCAATCAGCCCCAGCATTTT.

V and J are TRBV4-3 and TRBJ2-3; weak D call: TRBD2 (5 bases). Trimming pared 1 base from V and 0 bases from J, leaving 11 bases between. This CDR3 has 16 residues. Germline loops: CDR1 LGHNA, CDR2 YSLEER. This CDR3 is CASSQGRRASTDTQYF. The CDR3 nucleotides are TGCGCCAGCAGCCAAGGGAGGAGAGCTAGCACAGATACGCAGTATTTT.

The chain employs TRBV7-2 and TRBJ2-1; D remains ambiguous. Germline values: CDR1 SGHTA, CDR2 FQGNSA. The CDR3 length is 15 residues. Trimming left V 5 bases short and J 0 bases short, with 11 bases between. The CDR3 sequence: CASSTDRSSYNEQFF. DNA of the CDR3: TGTGCCAGCAGCACCGACCGAAGCTCCTACAATGAGCAGTTCTTC. The full variable domain, its missing parts supplied by reference TRBV7-2 and TRBJ2-1, is GAGVSQSPSNKVTEKGKDVELRCDPISGHTALYWYRQSLGQGLEFLIYFQGNSAPDKSGLPSDRFSAERTGGSVSTLTIQRTQQEDSAVYLCASSTDRSSYNEQFFGPGTRLTVL.

The chain employs TRBV4-1 and TRBJ2-3; TRBD1 matches at 9 bases. The V gene end was trimmed by 2 bases and the J gene end by 2 bases; junction bases not matched to a gene: 11. The germline gives CDR1 MGHRA, CDR2 YSYEKL. The CDR3 length is 18 residues. The CDR3 loop reads CASSQFFAGTGTTDTQYF. DNA for the CDR3: TGCGCCAGCAGCCAATTCTTCGCCGGGACAGGGACCACAGATACGCAGTATTTT.

Concerning this clone: Other DNA variants within this sample encode the same CDR3. The rearrangement joins TRBV5-6 to TRBJ1-3; D is unresolved. In germline, CDR1 is SGHDT, CDR2 YYEEEE. V was clipped by 0 bases and J by 1 base, with 5 bases between them. This CDR3 is built from 14 residues. The chain's CDR3 is CASSLDSSGNTIYF. In DNA, the CDR3 is TGTGCCAGCAGCTTGGACAGTTCTGGAAACACCATATATTTT.

The chain recombines TRBV4-1 with TRBJ2-1; D not certain. Germline assignment: CDR1 MGHRA and CDR2 YSYEKL. V lost 0 bases and J 6 bases, leaving 12 bases between the germline ends. CDR3 size: 15 residues. The CDR3 spells CASSQDVGRGNEQFF. DNA for the CDR3: TGCGCCAGCAGCCAAGATGTAGGGCGCGGCAATGAGCAGTTCTTC.

V usage is TRBV27 and J usage is TRBJ2-3; D is unclear. Trimming shortened V by 6 bases and J by 4 bases, and 17 bases separated the two germline ends. This CDR3 spans 15 amino acids. Germline loops: CDR1 MNHEY, CDR2 SMNVEV (reference sequence). Here the CDR3 DNA reads TGTGCCAGCAGCAACGGCCTGTCTCGGGCAGATACGCAGTATTTT. Translation gives CASSNGLSRADTQYF.